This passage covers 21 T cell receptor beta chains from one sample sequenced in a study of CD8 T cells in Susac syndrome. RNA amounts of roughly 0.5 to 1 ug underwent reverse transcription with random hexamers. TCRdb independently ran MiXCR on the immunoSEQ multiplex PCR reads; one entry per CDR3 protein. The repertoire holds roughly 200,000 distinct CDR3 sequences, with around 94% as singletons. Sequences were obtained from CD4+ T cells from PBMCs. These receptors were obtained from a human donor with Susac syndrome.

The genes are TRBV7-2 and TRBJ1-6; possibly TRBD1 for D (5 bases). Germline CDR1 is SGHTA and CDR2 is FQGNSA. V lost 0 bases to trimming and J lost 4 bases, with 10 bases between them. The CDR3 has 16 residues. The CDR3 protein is CASSLATGTYNSPLHF. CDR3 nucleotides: TGTGCCAGCAGCTTAGCAACCGGGACTTATAATTCACCCCTCCACTTT. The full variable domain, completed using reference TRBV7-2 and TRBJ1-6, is GAGVSQSPSNKVTEKGKDVELRCDPISGHTALYWYRQSLGQGLEFLIYFQGNSAPDKSGLPSDRFSAERTGGSVSTLTIQRTQQEDSAVYLCASSLATGTYNSPLHFGNGTRLTVT.

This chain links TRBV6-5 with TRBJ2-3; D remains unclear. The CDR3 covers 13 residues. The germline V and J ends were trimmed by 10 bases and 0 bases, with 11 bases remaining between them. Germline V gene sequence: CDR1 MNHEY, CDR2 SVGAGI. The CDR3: CATSESSTDTQYF. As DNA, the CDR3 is TGTGCCACCTCAGAAAGTAGCACAGATACGCAGTATTTT.

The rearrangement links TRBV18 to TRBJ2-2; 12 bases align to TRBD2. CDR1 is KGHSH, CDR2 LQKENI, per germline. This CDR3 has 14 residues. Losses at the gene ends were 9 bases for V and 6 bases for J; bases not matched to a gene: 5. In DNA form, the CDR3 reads TGTGCCAGTATGACTAGCGGGAGATCCGGGGAGCTGTTTTTT. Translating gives CASMTSGRSGELFF.

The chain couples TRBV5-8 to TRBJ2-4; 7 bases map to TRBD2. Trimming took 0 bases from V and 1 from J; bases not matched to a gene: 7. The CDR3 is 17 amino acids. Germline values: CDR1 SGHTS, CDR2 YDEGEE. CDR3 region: CASSLAGLAVAKNIQYF. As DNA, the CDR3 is TGTGCCAGCAGCTTGGCCGGGCTAGCGGTCGCCAAAAACATTCAGTACTTC.

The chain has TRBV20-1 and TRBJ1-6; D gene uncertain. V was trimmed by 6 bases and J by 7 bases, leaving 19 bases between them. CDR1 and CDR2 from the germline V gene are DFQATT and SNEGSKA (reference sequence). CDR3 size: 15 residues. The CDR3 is CSALRRSMENSPLHF. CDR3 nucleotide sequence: TGCAGTGCCCTGCGCCGTAGTATGGAGAATTCACCCCTCCACTTT.

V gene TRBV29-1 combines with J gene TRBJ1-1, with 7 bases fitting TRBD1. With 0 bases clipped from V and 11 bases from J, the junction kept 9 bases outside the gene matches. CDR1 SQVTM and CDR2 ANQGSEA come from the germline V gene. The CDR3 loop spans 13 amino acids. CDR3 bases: TGCAGCGTTGAAGAAACGACAGGGACTATGGCTTTCTTT. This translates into CSVEETTGTMAFF.

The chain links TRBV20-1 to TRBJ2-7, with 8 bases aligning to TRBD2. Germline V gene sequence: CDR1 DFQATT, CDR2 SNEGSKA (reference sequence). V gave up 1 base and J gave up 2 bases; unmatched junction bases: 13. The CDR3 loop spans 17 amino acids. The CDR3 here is CSARAPLGSGKAYEQYF. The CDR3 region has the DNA TGCAGTGCTAGAGCTCCCCTGGGTAGCGGGAAGGCCTACGAGCAGTACTTC.

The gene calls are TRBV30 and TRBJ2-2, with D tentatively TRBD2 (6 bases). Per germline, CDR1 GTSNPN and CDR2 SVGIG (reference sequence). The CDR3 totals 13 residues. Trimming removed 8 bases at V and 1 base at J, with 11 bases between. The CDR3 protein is CARELENTGELFF. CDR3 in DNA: TGTGCCCGGGAGCTTGAGAACACCGGGGAGCTGTTTTTT.

The chain's CDR3 is CASTGGSNTEAFF. The CDR3 nucleotides are TGTGCCAGCACCGGAGGATCGAACACTGAAGCTTTCTTT. This chain connects TRBV3-1 to TRBJ1-1, with no clear D. This CDR3 is 13 amino acids long. Germline V gene sequence: CDR1 LGHDT, CDR2 YNNKEL (reference sequence). V was pared by 7 bases and J by 1 base, with 10 bases between.

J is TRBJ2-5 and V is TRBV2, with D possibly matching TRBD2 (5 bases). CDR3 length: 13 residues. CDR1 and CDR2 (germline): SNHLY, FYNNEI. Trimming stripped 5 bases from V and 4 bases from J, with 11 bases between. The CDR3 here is CASSPTGVETQYF. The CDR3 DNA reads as TGTGCCAGCAGTCCCACCGGGGTAGAGACCCAGTACTTC.

The CDR3 coding sequence is TGTGCCACCAGCGGAATTTGGGACCACCGAACCGGTACGCAGTATTTT. Translated: CATSGIWDHRTGTQYF. This chain joins TRBV15 and TRBJ2-3, with D perhaps TRBD1 or TRBD2 (5 bases each). This CDR3 has 16 amino acids. Per germline, CDR1 LNHNV and CDR2 YYDKDF (reference sequence). V lost 5 bases, J lost 8 bases, and 23 bases lay in between.

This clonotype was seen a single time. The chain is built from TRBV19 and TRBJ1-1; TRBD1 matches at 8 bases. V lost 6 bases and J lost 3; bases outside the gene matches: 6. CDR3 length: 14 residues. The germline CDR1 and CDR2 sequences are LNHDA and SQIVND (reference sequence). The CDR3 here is CASSKTGEDTEAFF. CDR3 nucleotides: TGTGCCAGTAGCAAGACAGGGGAAGACACTGAAGCTTTCTTT.

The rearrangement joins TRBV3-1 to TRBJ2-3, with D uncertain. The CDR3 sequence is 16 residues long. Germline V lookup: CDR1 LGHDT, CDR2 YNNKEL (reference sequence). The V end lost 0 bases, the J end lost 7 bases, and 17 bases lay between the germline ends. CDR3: CASSQDKAEPPNTQYF. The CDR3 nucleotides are TGTGCCAGCAGCCAAGATAAAGCAGAACCTCCGAATACGCAGTATTTT.

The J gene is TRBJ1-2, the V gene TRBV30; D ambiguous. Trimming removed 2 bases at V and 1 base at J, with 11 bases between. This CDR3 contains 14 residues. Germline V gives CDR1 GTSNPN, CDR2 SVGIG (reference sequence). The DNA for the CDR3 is TGTGCCTGGAGTTTTGGCGAGGGTAACTATGGCTACACCTTC. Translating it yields CAWSFGEGNYGYTF.

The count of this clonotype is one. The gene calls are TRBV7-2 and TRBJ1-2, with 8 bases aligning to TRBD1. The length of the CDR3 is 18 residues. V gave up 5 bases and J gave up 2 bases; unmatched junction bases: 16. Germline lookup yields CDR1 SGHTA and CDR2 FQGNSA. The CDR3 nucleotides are TGTGCCAGCAGCCCGCGCCCTGGGGACAGGCGTATGAACTATGGCTACACCTTC. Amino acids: CASSPRPGDRRMNYGYTF.

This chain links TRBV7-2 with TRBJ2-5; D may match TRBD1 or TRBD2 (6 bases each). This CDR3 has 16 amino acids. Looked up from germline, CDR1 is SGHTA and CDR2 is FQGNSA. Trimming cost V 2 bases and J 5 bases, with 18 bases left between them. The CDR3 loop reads CASSLITGRMWETQYF. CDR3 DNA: TGTGCCAGCAGCTTAATTACAGGGAGGATGTGGGAGACCCAGTACTTC.

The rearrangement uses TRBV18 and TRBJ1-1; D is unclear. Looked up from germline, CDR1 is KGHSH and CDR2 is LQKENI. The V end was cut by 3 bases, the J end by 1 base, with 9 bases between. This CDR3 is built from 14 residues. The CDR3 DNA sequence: TGTGCCAGCTCACCCCGGGTCGAGAACACTGAAGCTTTCTTT. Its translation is CASSPRVENTEAFF.

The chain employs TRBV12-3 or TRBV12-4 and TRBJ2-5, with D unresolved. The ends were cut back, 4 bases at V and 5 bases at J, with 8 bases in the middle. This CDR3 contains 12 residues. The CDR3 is CASSSGRETQYF. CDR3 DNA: TGTGCCAGCAGTTCCGGGCGGGAGACCCAGTACTTC.

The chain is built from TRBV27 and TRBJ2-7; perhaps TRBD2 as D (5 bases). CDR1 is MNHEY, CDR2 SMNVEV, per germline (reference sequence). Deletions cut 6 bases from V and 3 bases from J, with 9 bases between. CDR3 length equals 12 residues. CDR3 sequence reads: CASSRGLYEQYF. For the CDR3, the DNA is TGTGCCAGCAGCCGAGGACTCTACGAGCAGTACTTC.

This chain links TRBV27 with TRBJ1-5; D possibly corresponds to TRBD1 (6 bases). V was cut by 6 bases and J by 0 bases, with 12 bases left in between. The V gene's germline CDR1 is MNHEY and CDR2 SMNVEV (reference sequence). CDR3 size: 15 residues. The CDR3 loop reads CASSTGLNSNQPQHF. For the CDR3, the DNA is TGTGCCAGCAGCACAGGGTTAAATAGCAATCAGCCCCAGCATTTT.

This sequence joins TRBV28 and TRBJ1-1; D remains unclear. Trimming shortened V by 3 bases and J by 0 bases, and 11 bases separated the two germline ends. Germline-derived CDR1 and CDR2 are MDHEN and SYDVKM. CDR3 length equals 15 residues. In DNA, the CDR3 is TGTGCCAGCAGTTTGGGAAACCAAATGAACACTGAAGCTTTCTTT. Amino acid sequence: CASSLGNQMNTEAFF.